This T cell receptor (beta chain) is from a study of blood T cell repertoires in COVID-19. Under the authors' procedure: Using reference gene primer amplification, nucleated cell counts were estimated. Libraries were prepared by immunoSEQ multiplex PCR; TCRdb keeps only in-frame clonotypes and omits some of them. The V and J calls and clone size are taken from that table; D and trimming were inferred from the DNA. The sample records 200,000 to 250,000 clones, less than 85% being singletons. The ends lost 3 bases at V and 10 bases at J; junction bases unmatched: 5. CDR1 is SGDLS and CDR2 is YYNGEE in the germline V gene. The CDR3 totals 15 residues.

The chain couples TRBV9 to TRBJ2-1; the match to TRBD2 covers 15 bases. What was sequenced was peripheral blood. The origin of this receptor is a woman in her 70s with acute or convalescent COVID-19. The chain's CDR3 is CASSGGLAGGKEQFF. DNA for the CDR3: TGTGCCAGCAGCGGGGGACTAGCGGGAGGTAAGGAGCAGTTCTTC.